The 24 T cell receptor beta chains below all came from one sample that was sequenced in a study of control samples from healthy donors and cancer patients. Generated by immunoSEQ multiplex PCR, the TCRdb table keeps only in-frame clones and is missing some. Of about 80,000 clones listed, nearly 90% are singletons. Sequenced sample: blood. These receptors were obtained from a man in his forties or fifties in good health.

This chain connects TRBV9 to TRBJ1-2; 10 bases are shared with TRBD1. V lost 3 bases to trimming and J lost 8 bases; unmatched junction nucleotides: 10. The CDR3 is made up of 15 amino acids. CDR1 is SGDLS and CDR2 is YYNGEE in the germline V gene. The CDR3 here is CASSGSGTGVDGYTF. The CDR3 DNA sequence: TGTGCCAGCAGCGGATCCGGGACAGGGGTCGACGGCTACACCTTC.

This chain uses TRBV5-6 with TRBJ2-3; the match to TRBD2 covers 11 bases. Germline loops: CDR1 SGHDT, CDR2 YYEEEE. The junction had 7 bases not matched to a gene; V was cut back by 3 bases and J by 7 bases. The CDR3 has 15 amino acids. The CDR3 loop is CASSSRTSGRNTQYF. The CDR3 nucleotides are TGTGCCAGCAGCTCCCGGACTAGCGGGCGGAATACGCAGTATTTT.

The chain couples TRBV11-2 to TRBJ2-7; TRBD2 matches at 7 bases. Germline CDR1 SGHAT, CDR2 FQNNGV. This CDR3 has 13 amino acids. The V segment lost 4 bases and the J segment 4 bases; nucleotides outside the gene matches: 4. The CDR3 region has the DNA TGTGCCAGCAGCTCGGGACTACTTTACGAGCAGTACTTC. Encoded protein: CASSSGLLYEQYF.

The chain links TRBV6-5 to TRBJ1-3; no clear D. The germline V gene has CDR1 MNHEY and CDR2 SVGAGI. CDR3 length: 13 residues. Trimming removed 9 bases from V and 2 bases from J, with 11 bases in between. The CDR3 loop is CASRTYTGNTIYF. The CDR3 bases are TGTGCCAGTCGAACCTATACTGGAAACACCATATATTTT.

The J gene is TRBJ1-5, the V gene TRBV29-1; no reliable D call. Trimming took 2 bases from V and 3 from J, leaving 8 bases between them. The CDR3 has 13 residues. Per the germline V gene, CDR1 is SQVTM and CDR2 is ANQGSEA. In DNA form, the CDR3 reads TGCAGCGTTGAAACAACAGTCAATCAGCCCCAGCATTTT. Encoded protein: CSVETTVNQPQHF.

J is TRBJ2-3 and V is TRBV11-2; D is unclear. Germline V gives CDR1 SGHAT, CDR2 FQNNGV. V was cut by 1 base and J by 3 bases, with 5 bases left in between. The CDR3 length is 13 residues. The CDR3 nucleotides are TGTGCCAGCAGCTTAGGTCCGACAGATACGCAGTATTTT. This encodes CASSLGPTDTQYF.

The genes are TRBV28 and TRBJ2-7; D not certain. Deletions cut 3 bases from V and 3 bases from J, with 6 bases between. The V gene's germline CDR1 is MDHEN and CDR2 SYDVKM. This CDR3 comprises 12 residues. The CDR3 is CASSFSDYEQYF. CDR3 DNA: TGTGCCAGCAGTTTTTCGGACTACGAGCAGTACTTC. Based on the CDR3 plus reference TRBV28 and TRBJ2-7, the full variable domain is DVKVTQSSRYLVKRTGEKVFLECVQDMDHENMFWYRQDPGLGLRLIYFSYDVKMKEKGDIPEGYSVSREKKERFSLILESASTNQTSMYLCASSFSDYEQYFGPGTRLTVT.

The J gene is TRBJ1-2, the V gene TRBV30, with D tentatively TRBD1 (5 bases). The germline CDR1 and CDR2 sequences are GTSNPN and SVGIG (reference sequence). The CDR3 contains 13 residues. V was trimmed by 8 bases and J by 5 bases, leaving 18 bases between them. The CDR3 here is CATKGSRAYGYTF. The DNA for the CDR3 is TGTGCCACAAAAGGGTCCAGGGCATATGGCTACACCTTC.

The chain combines TRBV11-2 with TRBJ2-7, with D hard to call. Germline CDR1 SGHAT, CDR2 FQNNGV. Trimming pared 6 bases from V and 2 bases from J, leaving 8 bases between. This CDR3 contains 12 residues. CDR3 loop: CASRSYTYEQYF. The CDR3, as DNA: TGTGCCAGCAGATCATACACCTACGAGCAGTACTTC.

The chain recombines TRBV27 with TRBJ1-5; D not certain. In germline, CDR1 is MNHEY, CDR2 SMNVEV (reference sequence). The length of the CDR3 is 12 residues. The germline V and J ends were trimmed by 6 bases and 7 bases, with 10 bases remaining between them. CDR3 sequence: CASRSGGQPQHF. CDR3 nucleotides: TGTGCCAGCAGATCGGGTGGACAGCCCCAGCATTTT.

The chain combines TRBV4-1 with TRBJ1-6; D gene unclear. With 5 bases removed from V and 7 bases from J, the gap between germline ends came to 9 bases. CDR3 size: 13 residues. The germline gives CDR1 MGHRA, CDR2 YSYEKL. The CDR3 DNA reads TGCGCCAGCAGCTCGACACCGAATTCACCCCTCCACTTT. Translated: CASSSTPNSPLHF.

The genes are TRBV24-1 and TRBJ2-3; unclear D gene. The CDR3 sequence is 11 residues long. Trimming cost V 9 bases and J 4 bases, with 7 bases left between them. The germline gives CDR1 KGHDR, CDR2 SFDVKD. The CDR3 sequence is CATQAADTQYF. The CDR3 coding sequence is TGTGCCACCCAGGCGGCAGATACGCAGTATTTT.

The genes are TRBV5-6 and TRBJ2-5; TRBD2 is a possible D gene (6 bases). CDR3 size: 12 residues. The germline CDR1 and CDR2 sequences are SGHDT and YYEEEE. The V gene lost 6 bases and the J gene lost 5 bases, with 11 bases spanning the gap. CDR3 residues: CASKSAGETQYF. In DNA form, the CDR3 reads TGTGCCAGCAAGTCTGCGGGGGAGACCCAGTACTTC.

The V call is TRBV28, the J call TRBJ2-7; D is possibly TRBD2 (6 bases). V was clipped by 1 base and J by 9 bases, with 13 bases between them. The CDR3 is made up of 13 amino acids. CDR1 MDHEN and CDR2 SYDVKM come from the germline V gene. The CDR3 nucleotides read TGTGCCAGCAGTTTATCCGGGACTCTAGGGCAGTACTTC. This codes for CASSLSGTLGQYF.

The CDR3 DNA reads as TGCAGCGTTGCGGAGGGAAGGGGCACTGAAGCTTTCTTT. As protein: CSVAEGRGTEAFF. The chain joins TRBV29-1 to TRBJ1-1; perhaps TRBD1 as D (5 bases). The CDR3 sequence is 13 residues long. Germline V gene sequence: CDR1 SQVTM, CDR2 ANQGSEA. V dropped 4 bases and J dropped 4 bases, with 13 bases sitting between them.

The chain links TRBV12-3 or TRBV12-4 to TRBJ1-1; possible D gene TRBD1, 6 bases. The CDR3 spans 13 residues. With 4 bases removed from V and 4 bases from J, the gap between germline ends came to 10 bases. DNA for the CDR3: TGTGCCAGCAGTTCGCAGGGGTTCACTGAAGCTTTCTTT. Translating it yields CASSSQGFTEAFF.

The J gene is TRBJ1-1, the V gene TRBV5-5, with 8 bases identical to TRBD1. The CDR3 has 15 amino acids. Germline CDR1 is SGHKS and CDR2 is YYEKEE (reference sequence). V dropped 4 bases and J dropped 2; count of bases not matched to a gene: 7. The CDR3 spells CASSSHGQGNTEAFF. CDR3 DNA sequence: TGTGCCAGCAGCAGCCATGGACAGGGCAACACTGAAGCTTTCTTT.

This clone has a single count. This chain joins TRBV27 and TRBJ1-4; no reliable D call. CDR3 size: 15 residues. V was cut by 5 bases and J by 8 bases, with 18 bases left in between. In germline, CDR1 is MNHEY, CDR2 SMNVEV (reference sequence). The CDR3 protein is CASSLRPPNREKLFF. CDR3 coding DNA: TGTGCCAGCAGTCTTCGACCCCCAAATAGAGAAAAACTGTTTTTT.

V gene TRBV19 combines with J gene TRBJ2-5, with D maybe TRBD2 (6 bases). Germline lookup yields CDR1 LNHDA and CDR2 SQIVND (reference sequence). The CDR3 contains 11 residues. Deletions cut 9 bases from V and 1 base from J, with 6 bases between. CDR3 DNA sequence: TGTGCCAGCGGGAGCCAAGAGACCCAGTACTTC. Protein: CASGSQETQYF.

The chain combines TRBV30 with TRBJ1-4; D is unresolved. Germline assignment: CDR1 GTSNPN and CDR2 SVGIG (reference sequence). The CDR3 length is 12 residues. The ends were cut back, 5 bases at V and 6 bases at J, with 10 bases in the middle. In DNA, the CDR3 is TGTGCCTGGGATTTTCAGGATGAAAAACTGTTTTTT. Translation gives CAWDFQDEKLFF.

The chain uses TRBV2 and TRBJ1-1, with D hard to call. The CDR3 extends over 16 amino acids. Trimming took off 8 bases at V and 3 bases at J, with 22 bases between the two ends. Germline loops: CDR1 SNHLY, CDR2 FYNNEI. The CDR3 DNA reads TGTGCCAGCCGGCGAGGCCTATTATGGGGAGACACTGAAGCTTTCTTT. Translating gives CASRRGLLWGDTEAFF.

This clone was seen only once. The V and J genes are TRBV28 and TRBJ2-7; the D call may be TRBD1 or TRBD2 (5 bases each). V lost 4 bases, J lost 2 bases, and 12 bases lay in between. This CDR3 is built from 14 residues. Germline V CDR1 and CDR2: MDHEN, SYDVKM. CDR3 coding DNA: TGTGCCAGCAGTTATGGGACGAATGCCTACGAGCAGTACTTC. Protein: CASSYGTNAYEQYF. The entire variable domain, with the rest obtained from reference TRBV28 and TRBJ2-7, is as follows: DVKVTQSSRYLVKRTGEKVFLECVQDMDHENMFWYRQDPGLGLRLIYFSYDVKMKEKGDIPEGYSVSREKKERFSLILESASTNQTSMYLCASSYGTNAYEQYFGPGTRLTVT.

Here the CDR3 DNA reads TGTGCCAGCAGCTCAACTAGCGGTAATGAGCAGTTCTTC. It is translated as CASSSTSGNEQFF. The chain couples TRBV5-6 to TRBJ2-1; 8 nucleotides align to TRBD2. With 3 bases clipped from V and 7 bases from J, the junction kept 3 bases outside the gene matches. The germline gives CDR1 SGHDT, CDR2 YYEEEE. CDR3 length: 13 residues. The variable domain in full, with the rest retrieved from reference TRBV5-6 and TRBJ2-1, is DAGVTQSPTHLIKTRGQQVTLRCSPKSGHDTVSWYQQALGQGPQFIFQYYEEEERQRGNFPDRFSGHQFPNYSSELNVNALLLGDSALYLCASSSTSGNEQFFGPGTRLTVL.

The chain links TRBV3-1 (or the pseudogene TRBV3-2) to TRBJ1-1; the match to TRBD1 covers 7 bases. CDR3 size: 15 residues. Germline V lookup: CDR1 LGHDT, CDR2 YNNKEL (reference sequence). The V segment lost 5 bases and the J segment 0 bases; nucleotides outside the gene matches: 6. CDR3 amino acids: CASSEPGQMNTEAFF. In nucleotides, the CDR3 is TGTGCCAGCAGCGAACCGGGACAGATGAACACTGAAGCTTTCTTT.